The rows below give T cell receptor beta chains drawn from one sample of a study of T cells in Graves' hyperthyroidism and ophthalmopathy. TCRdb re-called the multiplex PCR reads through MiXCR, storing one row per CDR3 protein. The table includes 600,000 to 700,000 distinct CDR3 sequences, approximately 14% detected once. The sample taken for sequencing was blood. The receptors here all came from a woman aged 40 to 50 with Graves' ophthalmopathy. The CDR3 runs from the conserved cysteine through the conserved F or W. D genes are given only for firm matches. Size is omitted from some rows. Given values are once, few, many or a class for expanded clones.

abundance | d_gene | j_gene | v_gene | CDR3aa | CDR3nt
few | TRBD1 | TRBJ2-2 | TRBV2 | CASWDRENTGELFF | TGTGCCAGCTGGGACAGGGAGAACACCGGGGAGCTGTTTTTT
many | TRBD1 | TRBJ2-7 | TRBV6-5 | CASSYGTGTGDEQYF | TGTGCCAGCAGTTACGGGACAGGGACCGGGGACGAGCAGTACTTC
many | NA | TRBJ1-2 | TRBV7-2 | CASSLEGRGYGYTF | TGTGCCAGCAGCTTAGAGGGGCGGGGCTATGGCTACACCTTC
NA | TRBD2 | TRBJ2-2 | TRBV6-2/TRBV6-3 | CASRAPLGGLAPTGELFF | TGTGCCAGCAGAGCACCCCTGGGGGGACTAGCACCCACCGGGGAGCTGTTTTTT
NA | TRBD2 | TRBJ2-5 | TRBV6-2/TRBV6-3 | CASSPLGGSAGGSGETQYF | TGTGCCAGCAGTCCCCTCGGGGGTTCAGCGGGAGGGTCGGGCGAGACCCAGTACTTC
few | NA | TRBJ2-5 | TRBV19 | CASSIAEGRPETQYF | TGTGCCAGTAGTATTGCAGAAGGACGTCCGGAGACCCAGTACTTC
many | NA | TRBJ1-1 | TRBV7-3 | CASHREGHTEAFF | TGTGCCAGCCATAGGGAGGGACACACTGAAGCTTTCTTT
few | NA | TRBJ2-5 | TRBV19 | CASSRGPWETQYF | TGTGCCAGTAGCCGGGGGCCATGGGAGACCCAGTACTTC
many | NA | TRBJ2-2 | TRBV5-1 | CASSFGVTENTGELFF | TGCGCCAGCAGCTTCGGTGTAACAGAGAACACCGGGGAGCTGTTTTTT
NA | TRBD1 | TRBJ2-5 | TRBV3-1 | CASSQDWDRGLQETQYF | TGTGCCAGCAGCCAAGATTGGGACAGGGGCTTACAAGAGACCCAGTACTTC
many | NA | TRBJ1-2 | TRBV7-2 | CASSLGPPHGYTF | TGTGCCAGCAGCTTGGGACCGCCACATGGCTACACCTTC
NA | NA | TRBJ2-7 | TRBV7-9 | CASSPSGTRNEQYF | TGTGCCAGCAGCCCGTCCGGGACACGCAACGAGCAGTACTTC
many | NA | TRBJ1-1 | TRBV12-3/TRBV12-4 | CASIAAMNTEAFF | TGTGCCAGCATCGCCGCCATGAACACTGAAGCTTTCTTT
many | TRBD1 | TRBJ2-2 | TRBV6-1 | CASRDRVNTGELFF | TGTGCCAGCAGGGACAGGGTGAACACCGGGGAGCTGTTTTTT
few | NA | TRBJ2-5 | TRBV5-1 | CASSITTLRGETQYF | TGCGCCAGCAGCATTACGACACTTCGGGGAGAGACCCAGTACTTC
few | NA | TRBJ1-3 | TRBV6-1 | CVSMDGTTIYF | TGTGTCAGCATGGACGGAACCACCATATATTTT
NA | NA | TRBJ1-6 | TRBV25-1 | CASRGTLGNSPLHF | TGTGCCAGCAGAGGGACCTTGGGTAATTCACCCCTCCACTTT
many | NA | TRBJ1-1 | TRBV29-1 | CSVGSGEVRTEAFF | TGCAGCGTTGGTAGTGGGGAGGTAAGGACTGAAGCTTTCTTT
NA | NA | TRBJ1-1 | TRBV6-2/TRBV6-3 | CASTSSGGVEAFF | TGTGCCAGCACCTCTTCGGGAGGGGTTGAAGCTTTCTTT
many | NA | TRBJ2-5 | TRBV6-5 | CASSIGGQQETQYF | TGTGCCAGCAGCATCGGGGGACAGCAAGAGACCCAGTACTTC
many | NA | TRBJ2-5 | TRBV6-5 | CASSNLGLQETQYF | TGTGCCAGCAGTAATCTGGGACTGCAAGAGACCCAGTACTTC
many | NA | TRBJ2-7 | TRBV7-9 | CASSITGPEQYF | TGTGCCAGCAGCATAACGGGACCCGAGCAGTACTTC
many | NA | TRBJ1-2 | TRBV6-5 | CASSYSTGGYGYTF | TGTGCCAGCAGTTACTCGACGGGGGGCTATGGCTACACCTTC
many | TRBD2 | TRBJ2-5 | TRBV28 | CASRTLAGGWETQYF | TGTGCCAGCCGGACACTAGCGGGAGGTTGGGAGACCCAGTACTTC
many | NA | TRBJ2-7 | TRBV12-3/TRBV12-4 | CASRQTGPNYEQYF | TGTGCCAGCAGGCAGACCGGGCCGAACTACGAGCAGTACTTC
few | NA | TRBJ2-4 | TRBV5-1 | CASSLGSGRNIQYF | TGCGCCAGCAGCTTGGGTTCAGGGAGAAACATTCAGTACTTC
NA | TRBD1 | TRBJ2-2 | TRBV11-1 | CASRSPGQSHTGELFF | TGTGCCAGCAGAAGTCCGGGACAGTCCCACACCGGGGAGCTGTTTTTT
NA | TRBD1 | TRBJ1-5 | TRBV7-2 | CASSWTGGPDQPQHF | TGTGCCAGCAGCTGGACAGGGGGCCCGGATCAGCCCCAGCATTTT
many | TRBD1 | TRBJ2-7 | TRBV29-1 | CSALSRTGAYEQYF | TGCAGCGCCTTATCCCGGACAGGGGCCTACGAGCAGTACTTC
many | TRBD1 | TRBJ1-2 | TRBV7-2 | CASSLVPRGGRGYTF | TGTGCCAGCAGCTTAGTTCCCAGGGGGGGTCGGGGCTACACCTTC
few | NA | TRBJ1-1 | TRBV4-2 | CASSQDGRLNTEAFF | TGTGCCAGCAGCCAAGATGGCAGGTTGAACACTGAAGCTTTCTTT
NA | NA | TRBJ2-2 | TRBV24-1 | CATSDHSTLGELFF | TGTGCCACCAGTGATCACTCGACCCTCGGGGAGCTGTTTTTT
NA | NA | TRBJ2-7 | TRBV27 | CASSPLAGVSVGEQYF | TGTGCCAGCAGTCCGCTAGCTGGAGTTTCGGTGGGTGAGCAGTACTTC
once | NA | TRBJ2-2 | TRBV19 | CASSPQGGIGELFF | TGTGCCAGTAGTCCCCAGGGGGGAATCGGGGAGCTGTTTTTT
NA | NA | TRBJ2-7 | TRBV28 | CASGTRGSYEQYF | TGTGCCAGCGGAACCAGGGGTTCCTACGAGCAGTACTTC
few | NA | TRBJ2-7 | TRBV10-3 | CAISGNGNEQYF | TGTGCCATCAGCGGGAACGGGAACGAGCAGTACTTC
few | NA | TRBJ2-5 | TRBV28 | CASSPSGMRETQYF | TGTGCCAGCAGTCCATCGGGGATGCGGGAGACCCAGTACTTC
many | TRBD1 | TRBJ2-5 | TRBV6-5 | CASNNRGRIETQYF | TGTGCCAGCAACAATAGGGGGCGGATAGAGACCCAGTACTTC
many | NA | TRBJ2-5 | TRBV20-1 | CSAVGKGQETQYF | TGCAGTGCTGTAGGGAAGGGCCAAGAGACCCAGTACTTC
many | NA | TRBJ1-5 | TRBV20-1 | CSAREVAGRQPQHF | TGCAGTGCTAGAGAGGTCGCTGGGAGGCAGCCCCAGCATTTT
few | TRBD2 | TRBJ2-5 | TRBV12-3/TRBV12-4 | CASSLGGEERERPLNF | TGTGCCAGCAGTTTAGGAGGGGAAGAGCGGGAGAGACCCCTGAACTTC
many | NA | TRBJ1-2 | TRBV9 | CASSVASYGYTF | TGTGCCAGCAGCGTAGCTAGCTATGGCTACACCTTC
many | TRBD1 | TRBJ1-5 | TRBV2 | CASSGTVGNQPQHF | TGTGCCAGCAGCGGGACAGTCGGCAATCAGCCCCAGCATTTT
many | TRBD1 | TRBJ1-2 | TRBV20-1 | CSARVQGTEQGYTF | TGCAGTGCTAGAGTCCAAGGGACAGAACAAGGCTACACCTTC
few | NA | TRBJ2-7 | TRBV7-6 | CASSLAPGWYEQYF | TGTGCCAGCAGCTTAGCGCCCGGGTGGTACGAGCAGTACTTC
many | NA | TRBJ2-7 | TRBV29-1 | CGYVQGHEQYF | TGCGGCTACGTACAGGGTCACGAGCAGTACTTC
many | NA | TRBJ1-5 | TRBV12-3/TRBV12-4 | CASSLTDYSNQPQHF | TGTGCCAGCAGTTTGACAGACTATAGCAATCAGCCCCAGCATTTT
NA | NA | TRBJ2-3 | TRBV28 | CASSSSTLTRTDTQYF | TGTGCCAGCAGTTCCTCGACCCTTACTCGGACAGATACGCAGTATTTT
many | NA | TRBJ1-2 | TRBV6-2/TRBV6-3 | CASSVSDYGYTF | TGTGCCAGCAGCGTATCGGACTATGGCTACACCTTC
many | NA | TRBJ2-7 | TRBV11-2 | CASSPFFGGGYEQYF | TGTGCCAGCAGCCCCTTTTTTGGGGGAGGCTACGAGCAGTACTTC
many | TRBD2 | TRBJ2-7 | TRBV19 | CASSWTSAGLNEQYF | TGTGCCAGTTCGTGGACTAGCGCCGGACTGAACGAGCAGTACTTC
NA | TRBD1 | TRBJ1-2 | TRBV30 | CVTPGQGMGGYTF | TGTGTCACACCGGGACAGGGGATGGGTGGCTACACCTTC
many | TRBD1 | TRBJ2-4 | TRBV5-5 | CASSLVVGGTGQSVFQYF | TGTGCCAGCAGCTTGGTGGTAGGCGGGACAGGACAATCAGTGTTTCAGTACTTC